This TCR beta chain was sequenced during a study of T-cell reconstitution after alpha-beta-depleted transplantation in children. Preparing the TCRbeta library involved the use of unique molecular identifiers. One entry per CDR3 protein, called by TCRdb with MiXCR from the PCR reads. The sample lists roughly 220,000 distinct CDR3 sequences; 9.7% were seen once. This clonotype was seen many times. The CDR3 extends over 16 amino acids. Germline V gene data show CDR1 as LGHNA and CDR2 as YSLEER. With 0 bases removed from V and 6 bases from J, the gap between germline ends came to 12 bases. This sample comprised PBMCs from the stem cell graft donor, obtained from the stem cell graft. The genes are TRBV4-3 and TRBJ2-6; no firm D call. The clonotype originates from a human donor who donated a stem cell graft to a child with SCID. CDR3: CASSQDAGHVANVLTF. The CDR3, as DNA: TGCGCCAGCAGCCAAGATGCAGGTCACGTGGCCAACGTCCTGACTTTC.